One sample yielded the 27 T cell receptor beta chains listed below, sequenced in a study of blood T cells in healthy people across ages. Combining a sample-barcoded 5' primer with a J-beta primer mix, a second PCR ran for roughly 6 to 12 cycles. Each CDR3 protein is one row after TCRdb ran MiXCR on the 5' RACE reads. This sample carries some 560,000 distinct CDR3 sequences, roughly a quarter of them seen once, and the ten largest clones take over 3.5%. The data were also submitted as part of a second study, on T cells of mothers and their children.

The specimen sequenced was blood. Every receptor here comes from a boy younger than 10 in good health.

The chain employs TRBV13 and TRBJ2-1, with D maybe TRBD1 (6 bases). V lost 3 bases and J lost 9, with 9 bases in between. CDR3 length: 12 residues. The germline V gene encodes CDR1 PRHDT and CDR2 FYEKMQ (reference sequence). The CDR3 sequence is CASSLQGFEQFF. CDR3 coding DNA: TGTGCCAGCAGCTTGCAGGGGTTTGAGCAGTTCTTC.

The V gene is TRBV12-3 or TRBV12-4, the J gene TRBJ2-5; perhaps TRBD1 as D (5 bases). V was shortened by 4 bases and J by 3 bases, with 15 bases between the two germline ends. CDR3 length equals 15 residues. The CDR3 DNA follows: TGTGCCAGCAGTTCTCCACGTAGGGGCGAAGAGACCCAGTACTTC. It is translated as CASSSPRRGEETQYF.

This clonotype was counted a few times. The chain recombines TRBV12-3 or TRBV12-4 with TRBJ1-2; the D is unclear. The CDR3 consists of 12 residues. Trimming shortened V by 8 bases and J by 2 bases, and 9 bases separated the two germline ends. CDR3 bases: TGTGCCAGCCTTCAACACAACTATGGCTACACCTTC. This translates into CASLQHNYGYTF.

The chain joins TRBV10-2 to TRBJ2-7; no definite D call. V gave up 2 bases and J gave up 0 bases, with 5 bases separating them. The CDR3 has 13 residues. CDR1 is WSHSY and CDR2 is SAAADI in the germline V gene. CDR3 nucleotides: TGCGCCAGCAGTGAGACTATCTCCTACGAGCAGTACTTC. This sequence encodes CASSETISYEQYF.

This clonotype was counted only a few times. The germline gene is not matched at one end of the junction; a read error may be the cause. The chain employs TRBV2 and TRBJ2-7; D is unclear. In germline, CDR1 is SNHLY, CDR2 FYNNEI. The CDR3 is 13 residues long. The CDR3 DNA sequence: TGTGCCAGGAGTGGGGTGAGCTCCTACGAGCAGTACTTC. Its translation: CARSGVSSYEQYF.

The rearrangement links TRBV7-9 to TRBJ2-5; TRBD2 aligns across 11 bases. J was trimmed by 11 bases and V by 4 bases; bases with no gene match: 15. CDR1 SEHNR and CDR2 FQNEAQ come from the germline V gene (reference sequence). There are 16 residues in the CDR3. The CDR3 DNA reads as TGTGCCAGCAGCTCCCTAGCGGGGGGCCCTCCTGTGGAGCAGTACTTC. It specifies CASSSLAGGPPVEQYF.

The genes are TRBV4-2 and TRBJ2-3, with 11 bases aligning to TRBD2. V lost 4 bases, J lost 0 bases, and 9 bases stayed unmatched. This CDR3 is 18 amino acids long. Germline CDR1 is LGHNA and CDR2 is YNFKEQ. This CDR3 is CASSLGSSGGLSTDTQYF. The CDR3 nucleotides read TGTGCCAGCAGCCTAGGCTCTAGCGGGGGGCTTAGCACAGATACGCAGTATTTT.

In this sample, this clonotype turned up a few times. V gene TRBV4-1 combines with J gene TRBJ2-7, with D perhaps matching TRBD1 or TRBD2 (5 bases each). Trimming removed 4 bases from V and 7 bases from J, with 17 bases in between. The CDR3 loop spans 14 amino acids. Per germline, CDR1 MGHRA and CDR2 YSYEKL. DNA for the CDR3: TGCGCCAGCAGCCCTGGGACGTTGGTAGGGGAGCAGTACTTC. This codes for CASSPGTLVGEQYF.

This clonotype was observed a handful of times. The chain links TRBV20-1 to TRBJ2-3; no clear D. Trimming shortened V by 5 bases and J by 6 bases, and 9 bases separated the two germline ends. Germline CDR1 reads DFQATT; CDR2 reads SNEGSKA (reference sequence). The CDR3 contains 11 residues. The DNA of the CDR3 is TGCAGTGCTTGTAATGGCGATACGCAGTATTTT. This codes for CSACNGDTQYF.

The sample holds a few counts of this clonotype. The gene calls are TRBV12-3 or TRBV12-4 and TRBJ1-2; TRBD1 might be the D (5 bases). Trimming stripped 1 base from V and 5 bases from J, with 11 bases between. This CDR3 contains 14 residues. Here the CDR3 reads CASSLDRGRYGYTF. For the CDR3, the DNA is TGTGCCAGCAGTTTAGACCGGGGACGGTATGGCTACACCTTC.

This clonotype was seen a handful of times. The rearrangement uses TRBV27 and TRBJ2-1; D is perhaps TRBD2 (7 bases). The CDR3 has 15 residues. CDR1 is MNHEY, CDR2 SMNVEV, per germline (reference sequence). V was trimmed by 3 bases and J by 11 bases, leaving 20 bases between them. CDR3 sequence reads: CASSFSGISGTKQFF. The CDR3 DNA reads as TGTGCCAGCAGTTTTTCCGGGATCAGCGGGACAAAGCAGTTCTTC.

The chain links TRBV7-8 to TRBJ2-1; D may be TRBD1 (5 bases). TRBJ2-7 matches the DNA end more closely, so the J call is doubtful. CDR3 size: 16 residues. Germline loops: CDR1 SGHVS, CDR2 FQNEAQ. The CDR3 here is CASSLVVRAVSYEQYF. The CDR3 coding sequence is TGTGCCAGCAGCTTAGTTGTCAGGGCAGTCTCCTACGAGCAGTACTTC.

This clonotype has ten or more counts. The V and J genes are TRBV3-1 and TRBJ1-2; TRBD1 matches 8 bases. The CDR3 extends over 15 amino acids. The germline V gene has CDR1 LGHDT and CDR2 YNNKEL (reference sequence). The trim removed 1 base at V and 5 bases at J, leaving 6 bases unmatched. CDR3 coding DNA: TGTGCCAGCAGCCAAGGCGGACAGGGTCCGTATGGCTACACCTTC. As protein: CASSQGGQGPYGYTF.

This clonotype showed up just a few times. The chain joins TRBV6-1 to TRBJ2-1; TRBD1 matches 9 bases. The CDR3 runs to 17 residues. The trim removed 6 bases at V and 3 bases at J, leaving 12 bases unmatched. The germline gives CDR1 MNHNS, CDR2 SASEGT. The CDR3 bases are TGTGCCAGCAGCCGACTCCACCAGGGACAGGGCTACAATGAGCAGTTCTTC. This codes for CASSRLHQGQGYNEQFF.

This clonotype has at least ten counts. The chain employs TRBV12-3 or TRBV12-4 and TRBJ2-2; the D is unclear. The CDR3 has 15 amino acids. The V end was cut by 3 bases, the J end by 1 base, with 9 bases between. CDR3 in DNA: TGTGCCAGCAGTTTTGGACCTGTGAACACCGGGGAGCTGTTTTTT. Translation gives CASSFGPVNTGELFF.

This clonotype was seen a few times. The V gene is TRBV3-1, the J gene TRBJ2-5; TRBD1 agrees at 7 bases. Germline CDR1 is LGHDT and CDR2 is YNNKEL (reference sequence). The length of the CDR3 is 12 residues. V was pared by 10 bases and J by 2 bases, with 4 bases of the junction left unmatched. This CDR3 reads CATGQQQETQYF. CDR3 DNA: TGTGCCACGGGACAGCAACAAGAGACCCAGTACTTC.

This clonotype is a singleton in its sample. The gene calls are TRBV27 and TRBJ2-7; no firm D call. V dropped 3 bases and J dropped 1 base, with 7 bases sitting between them. The germline V gene encodes CDR1 MNHEY and CDR2 SMNVEV (reference sequence). There are 13 residues in the CDR3. The CDR3 loop is CASSFHNSYEQYF. Here the CDR3 DNA reads TGTGCCAGCAGTTTTCACAATTCCTACGAGCAGTACTTC.

Comment on this clonotype: One end of the junction varies from germline; a read error may be responsible. The chain carries TRBV7-9 and TRBJ2-5; D not resolved. Gene TRBJ2-1 matches the end of the DNA better, so the J call may be wrong. Germline V gives CDR1 SEHNR, CDR2 FQNEAQ (reference sequence). The CDR3 sequence is 10 residues long. The CDR3 DNA reads as TGTGCCGGCAGCACTAATGAGCAGTTCTTC. Translating gives CAGSTNEQFF.

The count of this clonotype is one. The chain combines TRBV16 with TRBJ1-1; D is possibly TRBD1 (6 bases). This CDR3 is 14 amino acids long. The germline V gene encodes CDR1 KGHSY and CDR2 FQNENV. The V and J ends lost 4 bases and 4 bases respectively, with 13 bases between them. CDR3 DNA sequence: TGTGCCAGCAGCCTCCTCGAGGGGGGCACTGAAGCTTTCTTT. This translates into CASSLLEGGTEAFF. Based on the CDR3 plus reference TRBV16 and TRBJ1-1, the full variable domain is GEEVAQTPKHLVRGEGQKAKLYCAPIKGHSYVFWYQQVLKNEFKFLISFQNENVFDETGMPKERFSAKCLPNSPCSLEIQATKLEDSAVYFCASSLLEGGTEAFFGQGTRLTVV.

The chain uses TRBV12-3 or TRBV12-4 and TRBJ2-3; 14 bases agree with TRBD2. The CDR3 extends over 16 amino acids. The V gene end was trimmed by 6 bases and the J gene end by 3 bases; junction bases not matched to a gene: 5. CDR3 amino acids: CASRMGLAGVTDTQYF. DNA of the CDR3: TGTGCCAGCAGAATGGGACTAGCGGGAGTAACAGATACGCAGTATTTT.

This clonotype was counted a few times. V and J are TRBV24-1 and TRBJ2-5; D unresolved. The end of the DNA aligns better with TRBJ2-1, so the J call may be wrong. CDR3 length equals 13 residues. Germline V CDR1 and CDR2: KGHDR, SFDVKD. CDR3 sequence: CATSDFMGNEQFF. In nucleotides, the CDR3 is TGTGCCACCAGTGATTTTATGGGCAATGAGCAGTTCTTC.

Here the CDR3 DNA reads TGTGCCAGCAGCCCAGGACTAGCGGGGGGCACAGATACGCAGTATTTT. It encodes CASSPGLAGGTDTQYF. This chain uses TRBV3-1 with TRBJ2-3; the match to TRBD2 covers 13 bases. The length of the CDR3 is 16 residues. Germline lookup yields CDR1 LGHDT and CDR2 YNNKEL (reference sequence). Trimming cost V 4 bases and J 1 base; bases outside gene matches: 2.

The V call is TRBV12-3 or TRBV12-4, the J call TRBJ1-5; D possibly corresponds to TRBD1 (5 bases). This CDR3 is 14 amino acids long. Trimming shortened V by 1 base and J by 4 bases, and 8 bases separated the two germline ends. The CDR3 reads CASSLEGENQPQHF. CDR3 bases: TGTGCCAGCAGTTTAGAAGGGGAAAATCAGCCCCAGCATTTT.

The V and J genes are TRBV30 and TRBJ2-4; weak D call: TRBD2 (5 bases). Germline values: CDR1 GTSNPN, CDR2 SVGIG (reference sequence). V was clipped by 0 bases and J by 7 bases, with 13 bases between them. This CDR3 is 14 amino acids long. CDR3 coding DNA: TGTGCCTGGAGTGTATCCCAGGAGGTGAACATTCAGTACTTC. As protein: CAWSVSQEVNIQYF.

A few counts support this clonotype. J is TRBJ2-5 and V is TRBV5-1; D gene ambiguous. The CDR3 contains 15 residues. Germline CDR1 and CDR2: SGHRS and YFSETQ. V was shortened by 0 bases and J by 0 bases, with 9 bases between the two germline ends. DNA of the CDR3: TGCGCCAGCAGCTTGGCGCCAGAGTACCAAGAGACCCAGTACTTC. Its protein is CASSLAPEYQETQYF.

The gene calls are TRBV28 and TRBJ2-5; D is possibly TRBD1 or TRBD2 (6 bases each). This CDR3 spans 14 amino acids. Germline V gene sequence: CDR1 MDHEN, CDR2 SYDVKM. V lost 5 bases, J lost 4 bases, and 14 bases lay in between. CDR3 in amino acids: CASSLLGGRETQYF. The CDR3 nucleotides read TGTGCCAGCAGTCTTCTCGGGGGCCGAGAGACCCAGTACTTC.

This clonotype came up a few times. CDR3 DNA sequence: TGTGCCAGCAGCCAAGAGGAGTTAGTCACTGAAGCTTTCTTT. This encodes CASSQEELVTEAFF. V gene TRBV14 combines with J gene TRBJ1-1; D remains unclear. The CDR3 is made up of 14 amino acids. Germline CDR1 is SGHDN and CDR2 is FVKESK. With 0 bases removed from V and 4 bases from J, the gap between germline ends came to 9 bases.